This T cell receptor beta chain is from a study of CD8 T cells in Susac syndrome. Controls were healthy donors (matched for age and sex). V was pared by 4 bases and J by 2 bases, with 8 bases of the junction left unmatched. The CDR3 runs to 15 residues. Germline loops: CDR1 SQVTM, CDR2 ANQGSEA. cDNA came from roughly 0.53 to 1 ug RNA primed by random hexamers. TCRdb analysed the immunoSEQ multiplex PCR reads with MiXCR anew, one entry per CDR3 protein. The sample has under 200,000 distinct CDR3 sequences, approximately 93% seen once; the top ten hold about 0.1%. The clonotype originates from a human donor in good health. The chain carries TRBV29-1 and TRBJ1-3; 7 nucleotides align to TRBD1. The sequencing input was CD4+ T cells from PBMCs. Here the CDR3 DNA reads TGCAGCGTTGGGCCCACAGGGACAGCTGGAAACACCATATATTTT. Translating it yields CSVGPTGTAGNTIYF.